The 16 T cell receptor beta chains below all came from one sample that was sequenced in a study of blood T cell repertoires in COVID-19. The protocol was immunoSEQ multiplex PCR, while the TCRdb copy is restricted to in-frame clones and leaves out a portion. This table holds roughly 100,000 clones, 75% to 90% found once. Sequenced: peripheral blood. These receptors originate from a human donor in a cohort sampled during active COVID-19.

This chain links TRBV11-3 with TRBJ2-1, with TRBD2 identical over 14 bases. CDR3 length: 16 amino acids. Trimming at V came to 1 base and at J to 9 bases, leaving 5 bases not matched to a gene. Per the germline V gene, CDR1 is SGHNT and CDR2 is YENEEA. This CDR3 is CASSLVGTSGSGEQFF. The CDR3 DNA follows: TGTGCCAGCAGCTTAGTGGGGACTAGCGGGAGTGGTGAGCAGTTCTTC.

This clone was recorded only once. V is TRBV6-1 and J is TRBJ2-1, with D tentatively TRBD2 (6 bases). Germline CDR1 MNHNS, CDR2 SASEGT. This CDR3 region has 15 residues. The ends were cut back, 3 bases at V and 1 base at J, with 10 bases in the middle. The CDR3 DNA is TGTGCCAGCAGTGATACTAGCTCGTCCTACAATGAGCAGTTCTTC. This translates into CASSDTSSSYNEQFF.

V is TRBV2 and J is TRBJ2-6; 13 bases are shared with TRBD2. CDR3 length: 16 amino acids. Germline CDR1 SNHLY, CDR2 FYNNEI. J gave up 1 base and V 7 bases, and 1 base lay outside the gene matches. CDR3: CASTTSGRSGANVLTF. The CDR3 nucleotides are TGTGCCAGCACGACTAGCGGGAGGTCTGGGGCCAACGTCCTGACTTTC.

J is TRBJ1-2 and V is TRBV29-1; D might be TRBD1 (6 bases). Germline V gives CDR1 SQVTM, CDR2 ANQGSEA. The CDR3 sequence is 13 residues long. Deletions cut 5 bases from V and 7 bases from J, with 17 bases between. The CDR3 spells CSVPTGARGGYTF. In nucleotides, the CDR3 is TGCAGCGTTCCGACAGGTGCAAGGGGTGGCTACACCTTC.

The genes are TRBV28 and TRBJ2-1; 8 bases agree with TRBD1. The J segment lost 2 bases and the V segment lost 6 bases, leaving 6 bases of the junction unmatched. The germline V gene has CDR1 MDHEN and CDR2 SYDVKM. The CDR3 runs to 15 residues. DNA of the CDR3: TGTGCCAGCAGGGAGACAGGGGTGGCCTACAATGAGCAGTTCTTC. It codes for CASRETGVAYNEQFF. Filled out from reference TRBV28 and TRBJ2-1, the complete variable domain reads DVKVTQSSRYLVKRTGEKVFLECVQDMDHENMFWYRQDPGLGLRLIYFSYDVKMKEKGDIPEGYSVSREKKERFSLILESASTNQTSMYLCASRETGVAYNEQFFGPGTRLTVL.

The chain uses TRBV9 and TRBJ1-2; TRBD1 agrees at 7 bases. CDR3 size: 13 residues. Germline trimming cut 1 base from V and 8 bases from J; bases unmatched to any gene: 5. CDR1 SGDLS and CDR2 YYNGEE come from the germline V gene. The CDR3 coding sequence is TGTGCCAGCAGCGTAAAACAGGGGAGCGGCTACACCTTC. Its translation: CASSVKQGSGYTF. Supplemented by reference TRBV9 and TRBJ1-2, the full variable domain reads DSGVTQTPKHLITATGQRVTLRCSPRSGDLSVYWYQQSLDQGLQFLIQYYNGEERAKGNILERFSAQQFPDLHSELNLSSLELGDSALYFCASSVKQGSGYTFGSGTRLTVV.

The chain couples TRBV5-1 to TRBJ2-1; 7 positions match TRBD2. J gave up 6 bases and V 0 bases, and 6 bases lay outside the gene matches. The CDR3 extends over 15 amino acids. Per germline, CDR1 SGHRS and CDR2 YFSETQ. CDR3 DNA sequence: TGCGCCAGCAGCTTGGTGGCTAGCGGAGGCAATGAGCAGTTCTTC. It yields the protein CASSLVASGGNEQFF.

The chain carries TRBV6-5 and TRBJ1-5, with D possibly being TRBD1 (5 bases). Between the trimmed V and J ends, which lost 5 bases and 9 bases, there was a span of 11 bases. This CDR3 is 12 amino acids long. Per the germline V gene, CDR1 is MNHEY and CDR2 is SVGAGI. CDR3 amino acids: CASSRGGGPQHF. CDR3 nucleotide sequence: TGTGCCAGCAGTCGGGGGGGTGGGCCCCAGCATTTT.

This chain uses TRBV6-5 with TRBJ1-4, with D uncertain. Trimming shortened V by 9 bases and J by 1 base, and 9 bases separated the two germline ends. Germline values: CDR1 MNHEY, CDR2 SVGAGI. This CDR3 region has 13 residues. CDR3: CASGPVTNEKLFF. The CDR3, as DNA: TGTGCCAGTGGTCCGGTAACTAATGAAAAACTGTTTTTT.

The CDR3 coding sequence is TGTGCCAGCTCACGTGCAGCGGGAGGTTCCGCCCGGGAGCTGTTTTTT. This codes for CASSRAAGGSARELFF. The J gene is TRBJ2-2, the V gene TRBV18, with 9 bases matching TRBD2. The CDR3 length is 16 residues. Germline CDR1 KGHSH, CDR2 LQKENI. J gave up 9 bases and V 4 bases, and 12 bases lay outside the gene matches.

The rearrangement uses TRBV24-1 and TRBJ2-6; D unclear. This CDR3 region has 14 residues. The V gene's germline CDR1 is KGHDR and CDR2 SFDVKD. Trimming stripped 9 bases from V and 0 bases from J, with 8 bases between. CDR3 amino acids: CATGISSGANVLTF. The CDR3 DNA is TGTGCCACCGGTATCAGCTCTGGGGCCAACGTCCTGACTTTC.

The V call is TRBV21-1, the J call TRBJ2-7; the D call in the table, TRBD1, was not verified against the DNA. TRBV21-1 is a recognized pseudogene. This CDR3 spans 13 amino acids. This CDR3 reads CASSEGQSYEQYF. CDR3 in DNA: TGTGCCAGCAGCGAAGGACAGTCCTACGAGCAGTACTTC.

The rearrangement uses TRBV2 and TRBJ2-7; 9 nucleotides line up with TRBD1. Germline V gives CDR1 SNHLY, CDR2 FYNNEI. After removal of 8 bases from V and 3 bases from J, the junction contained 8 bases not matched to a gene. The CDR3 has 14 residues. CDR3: CASAGTGPLYEQYF. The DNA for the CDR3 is TGTGCCAGCGCCGGGACAGGGCCTCTCTACGAGCAGTACTTC.

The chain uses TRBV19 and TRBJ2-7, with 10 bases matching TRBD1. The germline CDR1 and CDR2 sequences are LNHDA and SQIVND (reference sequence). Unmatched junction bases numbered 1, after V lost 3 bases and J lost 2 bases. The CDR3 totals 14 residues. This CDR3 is CASSIGQGAYEQYF. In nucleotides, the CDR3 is TGTGCCAGTAGTATCGGACAGGGGGCCTACGAGCAGTACTTC.

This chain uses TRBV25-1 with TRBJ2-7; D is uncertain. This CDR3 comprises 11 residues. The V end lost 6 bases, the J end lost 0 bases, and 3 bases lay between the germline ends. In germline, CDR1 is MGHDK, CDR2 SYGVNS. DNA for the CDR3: TGTGCCAGCAGCCTCTCCTACGAGCAGTACTTC. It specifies CASSLSYEQYF.

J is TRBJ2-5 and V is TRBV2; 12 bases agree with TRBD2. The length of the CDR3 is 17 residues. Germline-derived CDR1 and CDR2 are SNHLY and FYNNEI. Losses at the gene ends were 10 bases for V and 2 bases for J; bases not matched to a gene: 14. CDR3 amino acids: CATSKAGLAGVQETQYF. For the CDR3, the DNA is TGTGCCACCAGCAAGGCGGGACTAGCGGGTGTTCAAGAGACCCAGTACTTC.